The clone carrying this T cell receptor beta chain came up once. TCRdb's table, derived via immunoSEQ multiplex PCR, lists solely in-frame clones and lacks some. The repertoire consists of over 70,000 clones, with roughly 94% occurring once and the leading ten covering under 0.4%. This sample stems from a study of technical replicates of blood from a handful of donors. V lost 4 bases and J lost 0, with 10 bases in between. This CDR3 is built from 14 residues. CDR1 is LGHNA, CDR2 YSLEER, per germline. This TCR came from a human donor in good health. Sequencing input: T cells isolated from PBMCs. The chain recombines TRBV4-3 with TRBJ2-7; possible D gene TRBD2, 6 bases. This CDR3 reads CASSPQEGSYEQYF. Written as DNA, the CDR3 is TGCGCCAGCAGCCCACAGGAGGGCTCCTACGAGCAGTACTTC.